Below, 30 T cell receptor beta chains from the same sample are listed, as sequenced in a study of T cells after yellow fever vaccination. TCRdb re-called the 5' RACE reads through MiXCR, storing one row per CDR3 protein. The sample includes 300,000 to 400,000 distinct CDR3 sequences, approximately 13% seen only once; the top ten take approximately 3.3%. The specimen comprised CD4+ T cells sorted from PBMCs, sampled 15 days after the yellow fever booster vaccination. These receptor sequences come from a man between 18 and 29 years old who received the YFV17D yellow fever vaccine.

This clonotype appeared a few times. The chain uses TRBV5-1 and TRBJ2-3; 10 bases are shared with TRBD1. The CDR3 has 15 residues. Germline assignment: CDR1 SGHRS and CDR2 YFSETQ. Trimming at V came to 3 bases and at J to 2 bases, leaving 3 bases not matched to a gene. The CDR3 spells CASSSGTGATDTQYF. The CDR3 bases are TGCGCCAGCAGCTCCGGGACAGGGGCCACAGATACGCAGTATTTT.

This clonotype has only a few counts. V gene TRBV29-1 combines with J gene TRBJ2-5; D is ambiguous. Trimming removed 7 bases from V and 0 bases from J, with 9 bases in between. The length of the CDR3 is 12 residues. CDR1 is SQVTM and CDR2 is ANQGSEA in the germline V gene. CDR3 region: CSGGNYQETQYF. The CDR3 DNA follows: TGCAGCGGTGGTAACTACCAAGAGACCCAGTACTTC.

This clonotype was counted only a few times. The chain links TRBV29-1 to TRBJ1-1, with D perhaps matching TRBD1 (5 bases). The CDR3 loop spans 14 amino acids. Trimming pared 7 bases from V and 6 bases from J, leaving 21 bases between. Germline V gene data show CDR1 as SQVTM and CDR2 as ANQGSEA. CDR3 region: CSAPGTGAGAEAFF. In nucleotides, the CDR3 is TGCAGCGCCCCCGGGACCGGGGCTGGAGCTGAAGCTTTCTTT.

The chain carries TRBV29-1 and TRBJ2-5; 14 nucleotides match TRBD2. CDR3 size: 15 residues. Germline V gene data show CDR1 as SQVTM and CDR2 as ANQGSEA. With 6 bases clipped from V and 1 base from J, the junction kept 4 bases outside the gene matches. The CDR3 is CSVGLAGGPQETQYF. The DNA of the CDR3 is TGCAGCGTAGGACTAGCGGGGGGCCCCCAAGAGACCCAGTACTTC.

V and J are TRBV5-1 and TRBJ2-5; 7 positions match TRBD1. This CDR3 comprises 15 residues. Germline V gene lookup returns CDR1 SGHRS and CDR2 YFSETQ. Trimming at V came to 3 bases and at J to 2 bases, leaving 7 bases not matched to a gene. In nucleotides, the CDR3 is TGCGCCAGCAGCTCGTCGCCGGGACAGCAAGAGACCCAGTACTTC. It encodes CASSSSPGQQETQYF.

This chain uses TRBV6-1 with TRBJ2-7, with TRBD1 matching over 8 bases. Germline lookup yields CDR1 MNHNS and CDR2 SASEGT. The CDR3 runs 14 residues. V dropped 7 bases and J dropped 5; count of bases not matched to a gene: 10. CDR3 protein: CASTQRTGNHEQYV. In DNA, the CDR3 is TGTGCCAGCACCCAGAGGACAGGGAACCACGAGCAGTACGTC.

The chain has TRBV15 and TRBJ2-3; 7 bases fit TRBD2. Per the germline V gene, CDR1 is LNHNV and CDR2 is YYDKDF (reference sequence). This CDR3 has 17 residues. The J segment lost 2 bases and the V segment lost 0 bases, leaving 8 bases of the junction unmatched. CDR3 nucleotides: TGTGCCACCAGCAGAGATGGTGGGCGGGGGTTCACAGATACGCAGTATTTT. Its protein product is CATSRDGGRGFTDTQYF.

This clonotype was observed a handful of times. V gene TRBV6-1 combines with J gene TRBJ1-1, with TRBD1 matching 7 bases. Germline V gives CDR1 MNHNS, CDR2 SASEGT. The V and J ends lost 8 bases and 5 bases, in that order; junction bases with no gene match: 11. The CDR3 loop spans 14 amino acids. Here the CDR3 DNA reads TGTGCCAGCTCGGAGGGGGCCCTCGGGACTGAAGCTTTCTTT. Translating gives CASSEGALGTEAFF.

Details on this clonotype: Compared with germline, one end of the junction differs, possibly owing to a read error. This chain links TRBV11-2 with TRBJ2-2, with D possibly called TRBD1 or TRBD2 (5 bases each). This CDR3 spans 15 amino acids. From germline, CDR1 is SGHAT and CDR2 FQNNGV. Here the CDR3 DNA reads TGTGCCAGCAGCTTCCCTGGGACGAACGCCGGGGAGCTGTTTTTT. Translated, it gives CASSFPGTNAGELFF.

This clonotype was seen ten or more times. The rearrangement uses TRBV5-1 and TRBJ2-7; TRBD2 matches at 13 bases. The CDR3 sequence is 17 residues long. V was clipped by 7 bases and J by 0 bases; unmatched bases: 10. Germline V gives CDR1 SGHRS, CDR2 YFSETQ. The CDR3: CASRLTSGGAPSYEQYF. As DNA, the CDR3 is TGCGCCAGCCGCCTAACTAGCGGGGGGGCCCCCTCCTACGAGCAGTACTTC. Filled out from reference TRBV5-1 and TRBJ2-7, the complete variable domain reads KAGVTQTPRYLIKTRGQQVTLSCSPISGHRSVSWYQQTPGQGLQFLFEYFSETQRNKGNFPGRFSGRQFSNSRSEMNVSTLELGDSALYLCASRLTSGGAPSYEQYFGPGTRLTVT.

The J gene is TRBJ1-1, the V gene TRBV7-8; no clear D. The CDR3 is 14 residues long. Per the germline V gene, CDR1 is SGHVS and CDR2 is FQNEAQ. V gave up 5 bases and J gave up 0 bases, with 10 bases separating them. CDR3 loop: CASSDRAVNTEAFF. CDR3 coding DNA: TGTGCCAGCAGCGATAGGGCTGTGAACACTGAAGCTTTCTTT.

The rearrangement joins TRBV6-5 to TRBJ1-4, with a tentative D call TRBD1 (6 bases). CDR3 length: 14 amino acids. Trimming took 5 bases from V and 4 from J, leaving 11 bases between them. In germline, CDR1 is MNHEY, CDR2 SVGAGI. This chain's CDR3 is CASSPQGINEKLFF. The CDR3 DNA sequence: TGTGCCAGCAGTCCCCAGGGGATTAATGAAAAACTGTTTTTT.

This clonotype has more than one count but fewer than ten. This chain joins TRBV12-3 or TRBV12-4 and TRBJ1-1; D uncertain. The length of the CDR3 is 11 residues. Trimming shortened V by 2 bases and J by 9 bases, and 7 bases separated the two germline ends. The CDR3 is CASSLLGQAFF. CDR3 in DNA: TGTGCCAGCAGTTTATTAGGTCAAGCTTTCTTT.

The sample holds many counts of this clonotype. The chain links TRBV5-1 to TRBJ2-1; D is unresolved. This CDR3 has 15 amino acids. CDR1 is SGHRS and CDR2 is YFSETQ in the germline V gene. The V end was cut by 2 bases, the J end by 0 bases, with 9 bases between. This CDR3 is CASSFDGNSYNEQFF. The CDR3 nucleotides read TGCGCCAGCAGCTTCGACGGCAACTCCTACAATGAGCAGTTCTTC.

In its sample, this clonotype was seen a few times. The rearrangement links TRBV27 to TRBJ1-3; D gene unclear. The V and J ends lost 0 bases and 1 base respectively, with 13 bases between them. CDR3 length: 17 amino acids. CDR1 is MNHEY and CDR2 is SMNVEV in the germline V gene (reference sequence). CDR3 sequence reads: CASSLSRSLASGNTIYF. CDR3 in DNA: TGTGCCAGCAGTTTATCGCGGTCGCTGGCGTCTGGAAACACCATATATTTT.

The chain joins TRBV7-2 to TRBJ2-2; 8 positions agree with TRBD2. J lost 5 bases, V lost 6 bases, and 11 bases had no gene match. CDR3 length: 16 amino acids. Germline CDR1 SGHTA, CDR2 FQGNSA. The DNA for the CDR3 is TGTGCCAGCAGGGCCCAAGGGCGGGGGGTTACCGGGGAGCTGTTTTTT. Translated, it gives CASRAQGRGVTGELFF.

This chain joins TRBV4-3 and TRBJ2-3; 7 nucleotides line up with TRBD2. In germline, CDR1 is LGHNA, CDR2 YSLEER. V gave up 3 bases and J gave up 9 bases; unmatched junction bases: 9. The CDR3 spans 14 residues. The CDR3 here is CASSQGTTYKTQYF. In DNA form, the CDR3 reads TGCGCCAGCAGCCAGGGGACTACGTATAAGACGCAGTATTTT.

V gene TRBV7-9 combines with J gene TRBJ2-3; TRBD2 matches 8 bases. This CDR3 spans 15 amino acids. The V segment lost 5 bases and the J segment 5 bases; nucleotides outside the gene matches: 9. CDR1 and CDR2 from the germline V gene are SEHNR and FQNEAQ (reference sequence). CDR3 nucleotides: TGTGCCAGCAGCCCCCCGGGGGGGCAGAAAGATACGCAGTATTTT. This encodes CASSPPGGQKDTQYF.

In its sample, this clonotype was seen many times. CDR3 sequence reads: CASSQLGRGYNEQFF. CDR3 bases: TGTGCCAGCAGCCAACTAGGCAGGGGCTACAATGAGCAGTTCTTC. The V call is TRBV14, the J call TRBJ2-1; tentatively, D is TRBD1 (6 bases). The V gene's germline CDR1 is SGHDN and CDR2 FVKESK. The CDR3 spans 15 residues. Between the trimmed V and J ends, which lost 2 bases and 3 bases, there was a span of 11 bases.

This sequence joins TRBV20-1 and TRBJ2-1; 8 bases fit TRBD2. V shed 3 bases, J shed 7 bases, and the junction held 5 bases outside the gene matches. Germline CDR1 DFQATT, CDR2 SNEGSKA (reference sequence). CDR3 length equals 13 residues. The CDR3 loop is CSASRGGLNEQFF. In DNA, the CDR3 is TGCAGTGCTAGTCGGGGGGGGCTAAATGAGCAGTTCTTC.

The V call is TRBV9, the J call TRBJ2-7; D is perhaps TRBD2 (6 bases). The CDR3 runs to 15 residues. Trimming removed 0 bases from V and 3 bases from J, with 13 bases in between. Germline CDR1 reads SGDLS; CDR2 reads YYNGEE. The CDR3 here is CASSVDGGALYEQYF. CDR3 bases: TGTGCCAGCAGCGTAGACGGGGGTGCCCTCTACGAGCAGTACTTC.

This clonotype was observed a handful of times. V usage is TRBV5-1 and J usage is TRBJ1-5; D is possibly TRBD1 (6 bases). CDR1 is SGHRS and CDR2 is YFSETQ in the germline V gene. The CDR3 loop spans 13 amino acids. V was pared by 5 bases and J by 6 bases, with 12 bases between. The CDR3 coding sequence is TGCGCCAGCAGTGAGGGGGATGGTCAGCCCCAGCATTTT. Translation: CASSEGDGQPQHF.

The chain joins TRBV6-6 to TRBJ1-5; D possibly corresponds to TRBD1 (5 bases). Trimming stripped 1 base from V and 7 bases from J, with 5 bases between. Germline assignment: CDR1 MNHNY and CDR2 SVGAGI (reference sequence). The CDR3 is made up of 12 amino acids. CDR3: CASSYWGQPQHF. CDR3 sequence (DNA): TGTGCCAGCAGTTACTGGGGCCAGCCCCAGCATTTT.

This clonotype occurred a few times. The chain joins TRBV10-3 to TRBJ2-1; D is ambiguous. V shed 3 bases and J shed 2 bases, with 11 bases lying between them. In germline, CDR1 is ENHRY, CDR2 SYGVKD. The CDR3 extends over 15 amino acids. CDR3 protein: CAISDPRITYNEQFF. In nucleotides, the CDR3 is TGTGCCATCAGTGACCCCCGAATAACCTACAATGAGCAGTTCTTC.

The chain links TRBV12-3 or TRBV12-4 to TRBJ2-2; 10 bases map to TRBD1. V trimming: 3 bases; J trimming: 4 bases; junction bases outside the gene matches: 2. CDR3 size: 15 residues. CDR3 sequence: CASSLTGGFTGELFF. The CDR3 nucleotides are TGTGCCAGCAGTTTGACAGGGGGCTTCACCGGGGAGCTGTTTTTT.

This clonotype was observed a handful of times. The V gene is TRBV5-1, the J gene TRBJ2-1; TRBD2 is a possible D gene (6 bases). The CDR3 has 15 residues. V dropped 2 bases and J dropped 1 base, with 10 bases sitting between them. From germline, CDR1 is SGHRS and CDR2 YFSETQ. The CDR3 DNA is TGCGCCAGCAGCTTTCGGGACTTTTCCTACAATGAGCAGTTCTTC. Translation: CASSFRDFSYNEQFF.

This clonotype was seen a handful of times. The chain joins TRBV6-4 to TRBJ2-1; D remains ambiguous. The V end was cut by 2 bases, the J end by 7 bases, with 9 bases between. The CDR3 contains 13 residues. Germline V gene data show CDR1 as MRHNA and CDR2 as SNTAGT. Here the CDR3 DNA reads TGTGCCAGCAGTGACGGAGTCGAGAATGAGCAGTTCTTC. Protein sequence: CASSDGVENEQFF.

This chain links TRBV5-6 with TRBJ2-3; D perhaps matches TRBD2 (5 bases). This CDR3 comprises 16 residues. The V gene's germline CDR1 is SGHDT and CDR2 YYEEEE. V shed 4 bases and J shed 6 bases, with 21 bases lying between them. The CDR3 reads CASSPNVLRVSDTQYF. Here the CDR3 DNA reads TGTGCCAGCAGCCCGAATGTTTTGCGGGTTTCGGATACGCAGTATTTT.

This rearrangement joins TRBV11-2 to TRBJ2-2; maybe TRBD2 (5 bases). The CDR3 contains 13 residues. The germline V gene encodes CDR1 SGHAT and CDR2 FQNNGV. The ends were cut back, 1 base at V and 6 bases at J, with 6 bases in the middle. The CDR3 bases are TGTGCCAGCAGCTTAGGGAGGTCCGGGGAGCTGTTTTTT. It codes for CASSLGRSGELFF.

The chain uses TRBV7-9 and TRBJ2-2; TRBD1 aligns across 8 bases. The CDR3 loop spans 17 amino acids. V shed 5 bases, J shed 6 bases, and the junction held 14 bases outside the gene matches. The V gene's germline CDR1 is SEHNR and CDR2 FQNEAQ (reference sequence). CDR3 DNA: TGTGCCAGCAGCCCGAGGACAGGGTCCCACCTCGCCGGGGAGCTGTTTTTT. Its translation is CASSPRTGSHLAGELFF.